This T cell receptor (beta chain) was observed in a study of OX40 agonist ivuxolimab in advanced cancers. Data came from immunoSEQ multiplex PCR; TCRdb stores just in-frame clones and leaves some out. Of 20,000 to 25,000 clones in the sample, roughly 81% were seen once. To note about this clone: What it recognizes is unknown.

V shed 7 bases and J 0 bases; nucleotides not matched to a gene: 5. CDR3 length: 15 amino acids. The germline gives CDR1 LNHDA, CDR2 SQIVND (reference sequence). Study-wide results and limits: At 0.1 to 3.0 mg/kg, clonal expansion of CD4+ and CD8+ blood T cells had occurred by week 6.

V gene TRBV19 combines with J gene TRBJ2-2; 7 bases map to TRBD2. The source was CD4+ or CD8+ T cells sorted from blood, collected in a trial of the OX40 agonist ivuxolimab. This TCR derives from an adult with an advanced solid tumor such as melanoma, head and neck, liver or kidney cancer. Written as DNA, the CDR3 is TGTGCCAGTAATTTGGCGGGAGCGAACACCGGGGAGCTGTTTTTT. Its protein product is CASNLAGANTGELFF.